What follows is one T cell receptor (beta chain) and its context. The data were obtained in a study of shared clonotypes between healthy human individuals. CDR1 is LNHNV and CDR2 is YYDKDF in the germline V gene (reference sequence). The junction had 10 bases not matched to a gene; V was cut back by 4 bases and J by 7 bases. The CDR3 totals 16 residues. Profiling relied on immunoSEQ multiplex PCR, and the TCRdb table lists in-frame clones only, not all of them. The data hold around 2,100,000 clones, with roughly 94% observed a single time. Naive CD8 isolation took CD45RO-negative cells positively selected for CCR7 and excluded terminally differentiated effector memory CD45RA+ cells.

Sequencing was carried out using naive CD8+ T cells sorted from blood. The chain combines TRBV15 with TRBJ2-1; 10 nucleotides agree with TRBD2. This receptor was taken from a man between 18 and 29 years old in good health. The CDR3 DNA sequence: TGTGCCACCAGCACCTTTAGCGGGGGGCCCGGAAATGAGCAGTTCTTC. It encodes CATSTFSGGPGNEQFF.